These 20 T cell receptor beta chains share one sample of origin, sequenced in a study of technical replicates of blood from a handful of donors. TCRdb's copy holds only in-frame clones and misses some; the assay was immunoSEQ multiplex PCR. Seen here are approximately 82,000 clones, about 89% observed once, and the top ten hold 0.27%. The sequenced material came from T cells isolated from PBMCs. Receptors originate from a human donor in good health.

This clone was picked up a small number of times. The chain's CDR3 is CATRRVGNQPQHF. As DNA, the CDR3 is TGTGCCACCCGCAGGGTAGGCAATCAGCCCCAGCATTTT. The chain is built from TRBV6-5 and TRBJ1-5; the D gene is possibly TRBD1 (5 bases). Deletions cut 10 bases from V and 2 bases from J, with 12 bases between. This CDR3 has 13 amino acids. Germline-derived CDR1 and CDR2 are MNHEY and SVGAGI.

Here the CDR3 DNA reads TGTGCCAGCAGCTTAGATACTAGCACAGATACGCAGTATTTT. Its translation is CASSLDTSTDTQYF. The chain joins TRBV11-2 to TRBJ2-3, with D unclear. The germline gives CDR1 SGHAT, CDR2 FQNNGV. The CDR3 runs to 14 residues. V dropped 0 bases and J dropped 0 bases, with 4 bases sitting between them.

V is TRBV18 and J is TRBJ2-2; 8 bases line up with TRBD1. This CDR3 contains 16 residues. The germline V gene has CDR1 KGHSH and CDR2 LQKENI. Trimming removed 1 base from V and 4 bases from J; junction bases left unmatched: 5. This chain's CDR3 is CASSPLADRGTGELFF. The CDR3, as DNA: TGTGCCAGCTCACCACTCGCCGACAGGGGCACCGGGGAGCTGTTTTTT.

This clone has a single count. The chain employs TRBV10-1 and TRBJ2-2, with 8 positions matching TRBD2. The CDR3 runs 15 residues. After removal of 6 bases from V and 2 bases from J, the junction contained 5 bases not matched to a gene. Per the germline V gene, CDR1 is WNHNN and CDR2 is SYGVQD (reference sequence). The CDR3 nucleotides read TGCGCCAGCAGCCCAAGCGGGGGAAACACCGGGGAGCTGTTTTTT. It is translated as CASSPSGGNTGELFF.

The chain is built from TRBV7-2 and TRBJ2-7, with 7 bases that match TRBD2. CDR3 length: 16 residues. In germline, CDR1 is SGHTA, CDR2 FQGNSA. V dropped 3 bases and J dropped 3; count of bases not matched to a gene: 11. The CDR3 nucleotides are TGTGCCAGCAGCTTCTCTTCGACTAGCCCCATCTACGAGCAGTACTTC. It encodes CASSFSSTSPIYEQYF.

This clone has just a few counts. Its ends do not fully match the called genes, so a read error is possible. The chain recombines TRBV9 with TRBJ1-5; the D gene is possibly TRBD1 (6 bases). The V gene's germline CDR1 is SGDLS and CDR2 YYNGEE. CDR3 size: 15 residues. This CDR3 is CASNVDRHSNQPQHF. Written as DNA, the CDR3 is TGTGCCAGCAACGTAGACAGGCATAGCAATCAGCCCCAGCATTTT.

V and J are TRBV6-1 and TRBJ2-7; TRBD1 matches 8 bases. The CDR3 length is 15 residues. Germline assignment: CDR1 MNHNS and CDR2 SASEGT. V lost 2 bases to trimming and J lost 2 bases; unmatched junction nucleotides: 5. The CDR3 DNA is TGTGCCAGCAGTGAACCGGGACAGGCGACCTACGAGCAGTACTTC. As protein: CASSEPGQATYEQYF.

The chain uses TRBV27 and TRBJ1-5; TRBD1 matches 7 bases. This CDR3 is 16 amino acids long. V shed 2 bases, J shed 0 bases, and the junction held 4 bases outside the gene matches. Germline CDR1 MNHEY, CDR2 SMNVEV (reference sequence). CDR3 DNA sequence: TGTGCCAGCAGTTTAAGGGGGCCCTATAGCAATCAGCCCCAGCATTTT. The encoded protein is CASSLRGPYSNQPQHF.

The gene calls are TRBV5-1 and TRBJ2-2; TRBD1 matches 10 bases. V was clipped by 3 bases and J by 6 bases; unmatched bases: 8. There are 16 residues in the CDR3. The germline V gene encodes CDR1 SGHRS and CDR2 YFSETQ. This chain's CDR3 is CASSYAGTGDSGELFF. In DNA, the CDR3 is TGCGCCAGCAGCTATGCCGGGACAGGGGATTCCGGGGAGCTGTTTTTT.

This chain links TRBV5-4 with TRBJ2-7; a possible D gene is TRBD2 (5 bases). The germline CDR1 and CDR2 sequences are SGHNT and YYREEE (reference sequence). The CDR3 loop spans 15 amino acids. V was shortened by 3 bases and J by 2 bases, with 15 bases between the two germline ends. The CDR3 nucleotides are TGTGCCAGCAGCTCTGACTACGGGTCTCCCTACGAGCAGTACTTC. Translating gives CASSSDYGSPYEQYF.

The CDR3 coding sequence is TGTGCCAGCAGCTTAGATGTGCTTACGAGCTCCTACGAGCAGTACTTC. This translates into CASSLDVLTSSYEQYF. This sequence joins TRBV7-2 and TRBJ2-7; D is ambiguous. The germline V gene has CDR1 SGHTA and CDR2 FQGNSA. The CDR3 has 16 amino acids. V was clipped by 1 base and J by 0 bases, with 13 bases between them.

This clone was observed a handful of times. This chain connects TRBV10-1 to TRBJ2-2; maybe TRBD1 (5 bases). Germline values: CDR1 WNHNN, CDR2 SYGVQD (reference sequence). With 4 bases removed from V and 7 bases from J, the gap between germline ends came to 13 bases. The CDR3 runs to 14 residues. Here the CDR3 DNA reads TGCGCCAGCAGTGGCCCAGGGAAGGGCGGGGAGCTGTTTTTT. This gives the protein CASSGPGKGGELFF.

This chain links TRBV6-5 with TRBJ2-5; 8 positions agree with TRBD2. The CDR3 is made up of 15 amino acids. Germline V CDR1 and CDR2: MNHEY, SVGAGI. With 5 bases clipped from V and 4 bases from J, the junction kept 9 bases outside the gene matches. Here the CDR3 reads CASSKSGSVGETQYF. CDR3 DNA: TGTGCCAGCAGTAAGAGCGGGAGCGTTGGAGAGACCCAGTACTTC.

The CDR3 DNA is TGCGCCAGCAGCACAGGGGGCTTGGGGGCAACTAATGAAAAACTGTTTTTT. This sequence encodes CASSTGGLGATNEKLFF. The genes are TRBV5-1 and TRBJ1-4; TRBD1 matches 9 bases. The ends lost 4 bases at V and 0 bases at J; junction bases unmatched: 7. The germline CDR1 and CDR2 sequences are SGHRS and YFSETQ. The CDR3 loop spans 17 amino acids.

The rearrangement links TRBV29-1 to TRBJ2-5; 9 bases line up with TRBD1. Germline-derived CDR1 and CDR2 are SQVTM and ANQGSEA. V lost 4 bases, J lost 0 bases, and 3 bases stayed unmatched. This CDR3 has 14 amino acids. CDR3 in DNA: TGCAGCGTTGGGACAGGGGCGTACCAAGAGACCCAGTACTTC. Residues: CSVGTGAYQETQYF.

The CDR3 coding sequence is TGTGCTAGTGGTTTGGGAGCCCTAGCGGGGACAGATACGCAGTATTTT. It is translated as CASGLGALAGTDTQYF. The V call is TRBV12-5, the J call TRBJ2-3; 9 bases are a match to TRBD2. Looked up from germline, CDR1 is LGHNT and CDR2 is FRNRAP. CDR3 length: 16 amino acids. The V and J ends lost 1 base and 3 bases, in that order; junction bases with no gene match: 5. Using reference TRBV12-5 and TRBJ2-3 for the parts outside the CDR3, the full variable domain is DARVTQTPRHKVTEMGQEVTMRCQPILGHNTVFWYRQTMMQGLELLAYFRNRAPLDDSGMPKDRFSAEMPDATLATLKIQPSEPRDSAVYFCASGLGALAGTDTQYFGPGTRLTVL.

The J gene is TRBJ2-5, the V gene TRBV7-9; 8 nucleotides line up with TRBD1. This CDR3 spans 16 amino acids. CDR1 is SEHNR and CDR2 is FQNEAQ in the germline V gene (reference sequence). With V trimmed by 1 base and J by 4 bases, 8 bases remained unmatched. CDR3 loop: CASSLGGRQGRETQYF. The DNA for the CDR3 is TGTGCCAGCAGCTTAGGGGGAAGACAGGGGCGAGAGACCCAGTACTTC. The whole variable domain, remainder taken from reference TRBV7-9 and TRBJ2-5, is DTGVSQNPRHKITKRGQNVTFRCDPISEHNRLYWYRQTLGQGPEFLTYFQNEAQLEKSRLLSDRFSAERPKGSFSTLEIQRTEQGDSAMYLCASSLGGRQGRETQYFGPGTRLLVL.

The count of this clone is one. The chain has TRBV30 and TRBJ2-5, with D tentatively TRBD2 (5 bases). V was trimmed by 2 bases and J by 3 bases, leaving 16 bases between them. The length of the CDR3 is 15 residues. The germline CDR1 and CDR2 sequences are GTSNPN and SVGIG (reference sequence). This CDR3 is CAWSSGFGAEETQYF. The CDR3 coding sequence is TGTGCCTGGAGTTCAGGATTCGGAGCGGAAGAGACCCAGTACTTC. Variable domain in full (rest from reference TRBV30 and TRBJ2-5): SQTIHQWPATLVQPVGSPLSLECTVEGTSNPNLYWYRQAAGRGLQLLFYSVGIGQISSEVPQNLSASRPQDRQFILSSKKLLLSDSGFYLCAWSSGFGAEETQYFGPGTRLLVL.

CDR3 protein: CASSVSEQGVAGNTIYF. As DNA, the CDR3 is TGTGCCAGTAGTGTCTCAGAGCAGGGTGTGGCTGGAAACACCATATATTTT. The chain carries TRBV19 and TRBJ1-3, with D perhaps matching TRBD1 (5 bases). Trimming left V 5 bases short and J 2 bases short, with 19 bases between. Germline V lookup: CDR1 LNHDA, CDR2 SQIVND (reference sequence). CDR3 size: 17 residues. Full variable domain (missing parts from reference TRBV19 and TRBJ1-3): DGGITQSPKYLFRKEGQNVTLSCEQNLNHDAMYWYRQDPGQGLRLIYYSQIVNDFQKGDIAEGYSVSREKKESFPLTVTSAQKNPTAFYLCASSVSEQGVAGNTIYFGEGSWLTVV.

This clone appeared once. The gene calls are TRBV7-9 and TRBJ2-7; TRBD1 matches at 8 bases. J lost 2 bases, V lost 5 bases, and 8 bases had no gene match. Germline loops: CDR1 SEHNR, CDR2 FQNEAQ (reference sequence). The CDR3 sequence is 15 residues long. This chain's CDR3 is CASSETGAGAYEQYF. The CDR3 nucleotides are TGTGCCAGCAGCGAGACAGGGGCGGGCGCCTACGAGCAGTACTTC.